Below are 15 T cell receptor beta chains sequenced from a single sample in a study of somatic mutations in cytotoxic T cells in rheumatoid arthritis. The data were produced by immunoSEQ multiplex PCR, yet TCRdb's version contains in-frame clones alone and is incomplete. The sample records 9,000 to 9,500 clones, almost 80% being singletons. The sequenced material came from CD8+ T cells sorted from blood. These receptors originate from an adult with rheumatoid arthritis.

This clone was found a few times. The gene calls are TRBV19 and TRBJ2-7; D uncertain. The V gene lost 5 bases and the J gene lost 0 bases, with 5 bases spanning the gap. Germline CDR1 is LNHDA and CDR2 is SQIVND (reference sequence). CDR3 length equals 12 residues. CDR3 residues: CASSAGSYEQYF. CDR3 sequence (DNA): TGTGCCAGTAGTGCTGGCTCCTACGAGCAGTACTTC. The whole variable domain, filled in from reference TRBV19 and TRBJ2-7, reads DGGITQSPKYLFRKEGQNVTLSCEQNLNHDAMYWYRQDPGQGLRLIYYSQIVNDFQKGDIAEGYSVSREKKESFPLTVTSAQKNPTAFYLCASSAGSYEQYFGPGTRLTVT.

V gene TRBV6-5 combines with J gene TRBJ2-4; no firm D call. V was clipped by 2 bases and J by 4 bases, with 9 bases between them. Germline V gives CDR1 MNHEY, CDR2 SVGAGI. CDR3 length: 14 residues. The chain's CDR3 is CASSYGQEKNIQYF. CDR3 nucleotides: TGTGCCAGCAGTTACGGGCAGGAGAAAAACATTCAGTACTTC.

This clone has only one observation. The V call is TRBV7-9, the J call TRBJ1-4; D is possibly TRBD1 (5 bases). Germline CDR1 and CDR2: SEHNR and FQNEAQ (reference sequence). The CDR3 extends over 16 amino acids. V gave up 1 base and J gave up 3 bases, with 12 bases separating them. The CDR3, as DNA: TGTGCCAGCAGCTTAGTGAAAAGACAGTCTAATGAAAAACTGTTTTTT. This codes for CASSLVKRQSNEKLFF.

This clone was recorded a few times. The V and J genes are TRBV9 and TRBJ2-5, with D maybe TRBD1 (6 bases). V lost 3 bases to trimming and J lost 2 bases, with 14 bases between them. The CDR3 totals 15 residues. Germline V gene lookup returns CDR1 SGDLS and CDR2 YYNGEE. The CDR3 nucleotides are TGTGCCAGCAGCGGATTGACAGGAGTTCAAGAGACCCAGTACTTC. Protein sequence: CASSGLTGVQETQYF.

The chain links TRBV2 to TRBJ2-7, with 11 bases lining up with TRBD2. Germline CDR1 reads SNHLY; CDR2 reads FYNNEI. With V trimmed by 6 bases and J by 2 bases, 9 bases remained unmatched. The CDR3 loop spans 16 amino acids. CDR3 protein: CASRTTGTSGPYEQYF. As DNA, the CDR3 is TGTGCCAGCAGAACGACCGGGACTAGCGGACCCTACGAGCAGTACTTC. Variable domain in full (rest from reference TRBV2 and TRBJ2-7): EPEVTQTPSHQVTQMGQEVILRCVPISNHLYFYWYRQILGQKVEFLVSFYNNEISEKSEIFDDQFSVERPDGSNFTLKIRSTKLEDSAMYFCASRTTGTSGPYEQYFGPGTRLTVT.

The rearrangement links TRBV9 to TRBJ2-3; 12 nucleotides agree with TRBD2. This CDR3 is built from 15 residues. Losses at the gene ends were 3 bases for V and 3 bases for J; bases not matched to a gene: 2. Germline V gene lookup returns CDR1 SGDLS and CDR2 YYNGEE. The CDR3 nucleotides are TGTGCCAGCAGCGCGACTAGCGGGAGAACAGATACGCAGTATTTT. Its translation is CASSATSGRTDTQYF.

The V gene is TRBV6-4, the J gene TRBJ2-3; D is unclear. Trimming cost V 5 bases and J 2 bases, with 8 bases left between them. Germline V gene sequence: CDR1 MRHNA, CDR2 SNTAGT. The CDR3 sequence is 13 residues long. CDR3 sequence reads: CASSSGTTDTQYF. The CDR3 DNA follows: TGTGCCAGCAGTTCCGGAACCACAGATACGCAGTATTTT.

The chain joins TRBV19 to TRBJ2-2; D perhaps matches TRBD1 (5 bases). Trimming cost V 7 bases and J 2 bases, with 8 bases left between them. The CDR3 is made up of 13 amino acids. Germline values: CDR1 LNHDA, CDR2 SQIVND (reference sequence). CDR3 sequence reads: CASIQGNTGELFF. In DNA form, the CDR3 reads TGTGCCAGTATTCAGGGTAACACCGGGGAGCTGTTTTTT.

This clone was counted a few times. A read error may produce the germline difference seen at one junction end. This chain's CDR3 is CASSSTRDIAF. Written as DNA, the CDR3 is TGTGCCAGCAGCTCGACTCGGGACATAGCCTTC. The genes are TRBV7-6 and TRBJ2-7, with a tentative D call TRBD1 (6 bases). CDR3 size: 11 residues. Per germline, CDR1 SGHVS and CDR2 FNYEAQ.

V is TRBV19 and J is TRBJ2-1; 10 nucleotides align to TRBD2. Losses at the gene ends were 9 bases for V and 3 bases for J; bases not matched to a gene: 2. The length of the CDR3 is 13 residues. Germline V lookup: CDR1 LNHDA, CDR2 SQIVND (reference sequence). CDR3 in amino acids: CASGLAVYNEQFF. The CDR3 nucleotides read TGTGCCAGCGGACTAGCGGTCTACAATGAGCAGTTCTTC.

This rearrangement joins TRBV11-1 to TRBJ2-2; D is unresolved. Trimming pared 4 bases from V and 2 bases from J, leaving 8 bases between. Germline V gene data show CDR1 as SGHAT and CDR2 as FQDESV (reference sequence). The CDR3 sequence is 14 residues long. The CDR3 nucleotides read TGTGCCAGCAGCTCTAACCCTAACACCGGGGAGCTGTTTTTT. This translates into CASSSNPNTGELFF.

This clone appeared a single time. This chain uses TRBV2 with TRBJ2-1, with 9 bases identical to TRBD2. V shed 1 base and J 6 bases; nucleotides not matched to a gene: 4. From germline, CDR1 is SNHLY and CDR2 FYNNEI. The CDR3 is 15 residues long. The CDR3 DNA is TGTGCCAGCAGTGAAGTAGCGGGAGTAGGCAATGAGCAGTTCTTC. Translating gives CASSEVAGVGNEQFF.

This chain uses TRBV10-3 with TRBJ1-2; D is ambiguous. Germline CDR1 and CDR2: ENHRY and SYGVKD. V shed 3 bases and J shed 3 bases, with 2 bases lying between them. The CDR3 length is 11 residues. The CDR3 sequence is CAISEDYGYTF. As DNA, the CDR3 is TGTGCCATCAGTGAAGACTATGGCTACACCTTC.

The gene calls are TRBV10-3 and TRBJ2-7; 9 nucleotides agree with TRBD1. The CDR3 runs to 16 residues. The germline V gene encodes CDR1 ENHRY and CDR2 SYGVKD. V shed 4 bases, J shed 3 bases, and the junction held 10 bases outside the gene matches. CDR3 nucleotides: TGTGCCATCAGTGCGCCGGGACAGGGTACCCGCTACGAGCAGTACTTC. This encodes CAISAPGQGTRYEQYF.

This sequence joins TRBV27 and TRBJ1-2; 8 nucleotides line up with TRBD1. Germline V gene sequence: CDR1 MNHEY, CDR2 SMNVEV (reference sequence). J gave up 7 bases and V 6 bases, and 7 bases lay outside the gene matches. The CDR3 sequence is 13 residues long. CDR3 residues: CASRRDRFRGYTF. DNA of the CDR3: TGTGCCAGCAGGAGGGACAGGTTCCGTGGCTACACCTTC.